This T cell receptor (beta chain) came from a study of T-cell memory formation after mild COVID-19. Study-level findings and limits: Those CD4+ clones that contracted were mainly in CM and EM (CD8+ ones in EMRA). Some clones that responded turned up in pre-infection memory, which suggests that cross-reactive memory joined in. A balance of CD4 and CD8 characterized clones contracting day 15 to 85, whereas later expanders leaned CD4+.

This clonotype was seen a few times. Antigen unknown. Via MiXCR, TCRdb re-called the 5' RACE reads, giving one row per CDR3 protein. The data contain about 400,000 distinct CDR3 sequences, 23% of them singletons. There are 15 residues in the CDR3. From germline, CDR1 is SEHNR and CDR2 FQNEAQ (reference sequence). V was cut by 0 bases and J by 3 bases, with 9 bases left in between. This chain joins TRBV7-9 and TRBJ2-1; D gene unclear. The clonotype was recovered from an adult woman who had mild COVID-19 (a few samples of this study predate the infection). Cell type and time point are not known. Sequenced material: PBMCs or a T cell subset sorted from them (not recorded which). The chain's CDR3 is CASSLANGGYNEQFF. The CDR3 coding sequence is TGTGCCAGCAGCTTAGCGAACGGCGGCTACAATGAGCAGTTCTTC.